The 28 T cell receptor beta chains below were found in one sample sequenced in a study of blood T cell repertoires in COVID-19. TCRdb's table, derived via immunoSEQ multiplex PCR, lists solely in-frame clones and lacks some. Of 47,000 or so clones in the sample, around 81% were seen once. The sample taken for sequencing was peripheral blood. These receptors were obtained from a woman aged 80 or over with COVID-19, enrolled during active disease.

The chain carries TRBV3-1 (or the pseudogene TRBV3-2) and TRBJ1-4, with 9 bases identical to TRBD1. Germline values: CDR1 LGHDT, CDR2 YNNKEL (reference sequence). This CDR3 has 16 amino acids. V was pared by 2 bases and J by 8 bases, with 9 bases of the junction left unmatched. CDR3: CASSQLPQGAREKLFF. CDR3 DNA sequence: TGTGCCAGCAGCCAATTACCACAGGGGGCACGAGAAAAACTGTTTTTT.

The gene calls are TRBV7-2 and TRBJ2-5, with D tentatively TRBD1 (5 bases). Germline values: CDR1 SGHTA, CDR2 FQGNSA. V lost 6 bases and J lost 5, with 7 bases in between. This CDR3 is 11 amino acids long. The CDR3 protein is CASSRQETQYF. CDR3 sequence (DNA): TGTGCCAGCAGTCGACAGGAGACCCAGTACTTC.

The chain carries TRBV25-1 and TRBJ1-6; a possible D gene is TRBD1 (6 bases). The V end lost 7 bases, the J end lost 6 bases, and 10 bases lay between the germline ends. The CDR3 has 13 amino acids. Germline V gene sequence: CDR1 MGHDK, CDR2 SYGVNS. The CDR3 nucleotides are TGTGCCAGCACCGGGACACTTAATTCACCCCTCCACTTT. This codes for CASTGTLNSPLHF.

The rearrangement links TRBV28 to TRBJ2-7; TRBD2 matches 9 bases. Germline CDR1 MDHEN, CDR2 SYDVKM. The CDR3 extends over 15 amino acids. The junction had 5 bases not matched to a gene; V was cut back by 5 bases and J by 0 bases. The CDR3 loop reads CASSRSGSGSYEQYF. The CDR3 coding sequence is TGTGCCAGCAGTCGTAGCGGGAGTGGCTCCTACGAGCAGTACTTC.

The rearrangement joins TRBV6-5 to TRBJ2-5; 11 bases map to TRBD2. With V trimmed by 2 bases and J by 2 bases, 4 bases remained unmatched. CDR1 and CDR2 from the germline V gene are MNHEY and SVGAGI. CDR3 length: 16 amino acids. CDR3 DNA: TGTGCCAGCAGTTACAGTAGCGGGAGGGTACAAGAGACCCAGTACTTC. Protein product: CASSYSSGRVQETQYF.

This chain's CDR3 is CASSPDTSGEQYF. Written as DNA, the CDR3 is TGTGCCAGCTCACCGGACACGTCTGGCGAGCAGTACTTC. This chain links TRBV18 with TRBJ2-7; D is perhaps TRBD1 (5 bases). CDR1 is KGHSH and CDR2 is LQKENI in the germline V gene. CDR3 length: 13 residues. Trimming took 3 bases from V and 6 from J, leaving 12 bases between them.

The chain uses TRBV30 and TRBJ2-3, with 11 positions matching TRBD2. This CDR3 has 14 amino acids. Germline V gene sequence: CDR1 GTSNPN, CDR2 SVGIG (reference sequence). V shed 7 bases and J 6 bases; nucleotides not matched to a gene: 9. CDR3 sequence reads: CASTPTSGKDTQYF. CDR3 DNA: TGTGCCTCCACCCCGACTAGCGGGAAGGATACGCAGTATTTT.

The rearrangement joins TRBV28 to TRBJ1-1; D is uncertain. The CDR3 is made up of 13 amino acids. CDR1 MDHEN and CDR2 SYDVKM come from the germline V gene. The ends were cut back, 8 bases at V and 1 base at J, with 11 bases in the middle. The CDR3 DNA reads TGTGCCAGCCTGAGGGTGAGGAACACTGAAGCTTTCTTT. Protein: CASLRVRNTEAFF.

V gene TRBV10-2 combines with J gene TRBJ1-5; no firm D call. Trimming left V 5 bases short and J 1 base short, with 9 bases between. The CDR3 consists of 14 residues. CDR1 WSHSY and CDR2 SAAADI come from the germline V gene. CDR3 DNA sequence: TGCGCCAGCAGTCTGGGAGGGAGCAATCAGCCCCAGCATTTT. Amino acid sequence: CASSLGGSNQPQHF.

The chain recombines TRBV5-1 with TRBJ2-7, with 9 bases lining up with TRBD2. Looked up from germline, CDR1 is SGHRS and CDR2 is YFSETQ. Unmatched junction bases numbered 3, after V lost 0 bases and J lost 2 bases. This CDR3 region has 15 residues. The CDR3 protein is CASSLVASGTYEQYF. The CDR3 DNA sequence: TGCGCCAGCAGCTTGGTAGCTAGCGGGACCTACGAGCAGTACTTC.

This clone was detected only once. The chain uses TRBV27 and TRBJ2-7; tentatively, D is TRBD1 (5 bases). The CDR3 totals 14 residues. Trimming removed 2 bases at V and 5 bases at J, with 13 bases between. Looked up from germline, CDR1 is MNHEY and CDR2 is SMNVEV (reference sequence). The CDR3 protein is CASSLLRQSHEQYF. In DNA, the CDR3 is TGTGCCAGCAGTTTACTTAGACAGTCCCACGAGCAGTACTTC.

The chain is built from TRBV11-2 and TRBJ2-7; perhaps TRBD1 as D (5 bases). Germline CDR1 is SGHAT and CDR2 is FQNNGV. The V and J ends lost 1 base and 5 bases respectively, with 18 bases between them. This CDR3 is built from 16 residues. The CDR3: CASSLVPAGLSDEQYF. The CDR3 DNA follows: TGTGCCAGCAGCTTAGTCCCGGCAGGGTTGTCCGACGAGCAGTACTTC.

The chain is built from TRBV28 and TRBJ1-6; D is perhaps TRBD1 (6 bases). The germline V and J ends were trimmed by 4 bases and 4 bases, with 17 bases remaining between them. This CDR3 spans 17 amino acids. Germline V gene sequence: CDR1 MDHEN, CDR2 SYDVKM. CDR3 residues: CASSSSRTDFYNSPLHF. The CDR3 nucleotides are TGTGCCAGCAGTTCATCCAGGACAGACTTTTATAATTCACCCCTCCACTTT.

This clone turned up a few times. The V gene is TRBV6-5, the J gene TRBJ2-7; TRBD1 is a possible D gene (7 bases). This CDR3 region has 14 residues. The V and J ends lost 6 bases and 5 bases respectively, with 17 bases between them. Per the germline V gene, CDR1 is MNHEY and CDR2 is SVGAGI. The CDR3 bases are TGTGCCAGCAGGGGACTTGACAGGGTTAACGAGCAGTACTTC. Protein: CASRGLDRVNEQYF.

This chain joins TRBV5-4 and TRBJ2-7; 7 positions match TRBD1. Germline CDR1 SGHNT, CDR2 YYREEE (reference sequence). The V gene end was trimmed by 4 bases and the J gene end by 2 bases; junction bases not matched to a gene: 6. This CDR3 comprises 14 residues. In DNA, the CDR3 is TGTGCCAGCAGCCCGGACAGGACCGCCTACGAGCAGTACTTC. Translated: CASSPDRTAYEQYF.

The rearrangement uses TRBV21-1 and TRBJ2-1; the table's TRBD1 call for D was not verified on the DNA. TRBV21-1 is marked as a pseudogene. There are 15 residues in the CDR3. CDR3 bases: TGTGCCAGCAGCAAAGTGAGGACAGTAGAGAATGAGCAGTTCTTC. This codes for CASSKVRTVENEQFF.

The V gene is TRBV6-5, the J gene TRBJ1-1, with TRBD1 identical over 7 bases. This CDR3 comprises 14 residues. V was clipped by 4 bases and J by 5 bases; unmatched bases: 7. Germline CDR1 and CDR2: MNHEY and SVGAGI. The DNA of the CDR3 is TGTGCCAGCAGTTTGACAGGGCGATGGACTGAAGCTTTCTTT. Translating gives CASSLTGRWTEAFF.

This clone has more than one count but fewer than ten. This chain joins TRBV7-2 and TRBJ2-2; D possibly corresponds to TRBD1 (5 bases). Germline CDR1 SGHTA, CDR2 FQGNSA. V was trimmed by 1 base and J by 1 base, leaving 10 bases between them. The CDR3 extends over 16 amino acids. For the CDR3, the DNA is TGTGCCAGCAGCTTAGACGGACAATTGAACACCGGGGAGCTGTTTTTT. It encodes CASSLDGQLNTGELFF.

In this sample, this clone turned up once. The rearrangement links TRBV19 to TRBJ2-1; D not resolved. This CDR3 contains 13 residues. Germline V gene sequence: CDR1 LNHDA, CDR2 SQIVND (reference sequence). Trimming removed 3 bases at V and 7 bases at J, with 10 bases between. In DNA, the CDR3 is TGTGCCAGTAGTATCTGGGCAAAGAATGAGCAGTTCTTC. Its protein is CASSIWAKNEQFF.

This rearrangement joins TRBV27 to TRBJ2-4; 16 bases line up with TRBD2. The CDR3 has 17 residues. Trimming removed 5 bases from V and 11 bases from J; junction bases left unmatched: 12. CDR1 MNHEY and CDR2 SMNVEV come from the germline V gene (reference sequence). CDR3 DNA sequence: TGTGCCAGCAGTATGCCACCGGGACTAGCGGGAGGGTGGGTTCAGTACTTC. Translated: CASSMPPGLAGGWVQYF.

J is TRBJ1-6 and V is TRBV5-6; D remains unclear. V was clipped by 0 bases and J by 9 bases, with 10 bases between them. Per the germline V gene, CDR1 is SGHDT and CDR2 is YYEEEE. This CDR3 is 14 amino acids long. The CDR3 DNA reads as TGTGCCAGCAGCTTGGCCTCTGGGCCTTCACCCCTCCACTTT. Translation gives CASSLASGPSPLHF.

The rearrangement links TRBV7-9 to TRBJ2-7; 7 positions agree with TRBD2. CDR1 SEHNR and CDR2 FQNEAQ come from the germline V gene (reference sequence). The length of the CDR3 is 17 residues. Trimming removed 4 bases from V and 1 base from J; junction bases left unmatched: 13. CDR3 loop: CASSSSIAGTGSYEQYF. CDR3 in DNA: TGTGCCAGCAGCTCCTCTATAGCGGGCACGGGATCCTACGAGCAGTACTTC.

J is TRBJ2-4 and V is TRBV7-9, with TRBD1 identical over 9 bases. CDR1 is SEHNR, CDR2 FQNEAQ, per germline (reference sequence). V shed 4 bases, J shed 0 bases, and the junction held 7 bases outside the gene matches. CDR3 length: 17 residues. CDR3 in DNA: TGTGCCAGCAGCTGGAAAACGGGACAGGGAGCCAAAAACATTCAGTACTTC. It specifies CASSWKTGQGAKNIQYF.

The V and J genes are TRBV25-1 and TRBJ2-2; 7 positions match TRBD1. This CDR3 is 15 amino acids long. V lost 2 bases to trimming and J lost 3 bases; unmatched junction nucleotides: 3. Per germline, CDR1 MGHDK and CDR2 SYGVNS. The DNA for the CDR3 is TGTGCCAGCAGTGAAGGGACAGCAGACACCGGGGAGCTGTTTTTT. Protein product: CASSEGTADTGELFF.

This clone has only a few counts. The rearrangement links TRBV19 to TRBJ2-1; 9 bases are a match to TRBD2. The J segment lost 2 bases and the V segment lost 0 bases, leaving 11 bases of the junction unmatched. The CDR3 spans 19 residues. Looked up from germline, CDR1 is LNHDA and CDR2 is SQIVND (reference sequence). For the CDR3, the DNA is TGTGCCAGTAGTATAGATGAAGAATGGGCGGGAGGGCCCTACAATGAGCAGTTCTTC. This sequence encodes CASSIDEEWAGGPYNEQFF.

This chain connects TRBV2 to TRBJ2-5; D call uncertain. The germline CDR1 and CDR2 sequences are SNHLY and FYNNEI. The V gene lost 6 bases and the J gene lost 5 bases, with 10 bases spanning the gap. The length of the CDR3 is 12 residues. The CDR3 protein is CASRAPPETQYF. The CDR3 nucleotides read TGTGCCAGCAGGGCCCCCCCGGAGACCCAGTACTTC.

This sequence joins TRBV5-1 and TRBJ1-2, with D maybe TRBD1 (6 bases). Germline-derived CDR1 and CDR2 are SGHRS and YFSETQ. Trimming removed 0 bases from V and 5 bases from J, with 14 bases in between. The CDR3 runs 15 residues. CDR3 residues: CASSLEQGWLYGYTF. For the CDR3, the DNA is TGCGCCAGCAGCTTGGAACAGGGATGGCTTTATGGCTACACCTTC.

The chain uses TRBV9 and TRBJ1-1; no clear D gene. CDR1 and CDR2 (germline): SGDLS, YYNGEE. The ends were cut back, 0 bases at V and 4 bases at J, with 7 bases in the middle. The CDR3 extends over 13 amino acids. The CDR3 loop reads CASSVETGTEAFF. The CDR3 coding sequence is TGTGCCAGCAGCGTAGAGACTGGCACTGAAGCTTTCTTT.